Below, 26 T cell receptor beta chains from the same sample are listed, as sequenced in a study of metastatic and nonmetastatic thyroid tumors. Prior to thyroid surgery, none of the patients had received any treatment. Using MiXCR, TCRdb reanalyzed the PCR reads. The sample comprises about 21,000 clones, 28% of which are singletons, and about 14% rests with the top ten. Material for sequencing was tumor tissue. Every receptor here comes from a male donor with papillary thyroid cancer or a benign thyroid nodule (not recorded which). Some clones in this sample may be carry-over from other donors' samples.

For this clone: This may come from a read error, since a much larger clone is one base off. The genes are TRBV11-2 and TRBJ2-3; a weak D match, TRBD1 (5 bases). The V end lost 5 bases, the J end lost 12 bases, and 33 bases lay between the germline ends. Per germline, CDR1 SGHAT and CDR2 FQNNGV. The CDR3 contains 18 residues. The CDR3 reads CASSPTRRGRVGGGTQYF. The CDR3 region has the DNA TGTGCCAGCAGCCCCACTCGAAGGGGCAGGGTCGGTGGTGGTACTCAGTATTTT.

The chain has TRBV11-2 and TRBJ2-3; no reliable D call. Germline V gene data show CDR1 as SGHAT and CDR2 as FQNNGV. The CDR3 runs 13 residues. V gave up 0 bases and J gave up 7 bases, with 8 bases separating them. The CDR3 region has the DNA TGTGCCAGCAGCTTAGATCTGTCCAATACGCAGTATTTT. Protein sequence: CASSLDLSNTQYF.

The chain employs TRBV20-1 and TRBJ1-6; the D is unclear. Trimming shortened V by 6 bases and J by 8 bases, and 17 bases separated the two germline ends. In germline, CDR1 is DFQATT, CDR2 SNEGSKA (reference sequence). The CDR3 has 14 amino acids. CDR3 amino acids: CSAMAGNSDSPLHF. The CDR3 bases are TGCAGTGCGATGGCGGGGAATAGCGATTCACCCCTCCACTTT.

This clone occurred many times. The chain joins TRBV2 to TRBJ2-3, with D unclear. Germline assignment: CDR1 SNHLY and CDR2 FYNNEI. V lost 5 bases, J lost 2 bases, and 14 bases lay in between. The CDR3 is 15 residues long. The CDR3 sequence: CASSYGLVHTDTQYF. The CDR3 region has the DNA TGTGCCAGCAGTTACGGGTTGGTTCACACAGATACGCAGTATTTT.

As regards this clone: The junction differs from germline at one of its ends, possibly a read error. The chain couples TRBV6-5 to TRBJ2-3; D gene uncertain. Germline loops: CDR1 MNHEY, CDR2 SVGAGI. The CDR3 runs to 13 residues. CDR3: CASSDSEADTQYF. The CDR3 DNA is TGTGCCAGCAGTGACTCTGAAGCAGATACGCAGTATTTT.

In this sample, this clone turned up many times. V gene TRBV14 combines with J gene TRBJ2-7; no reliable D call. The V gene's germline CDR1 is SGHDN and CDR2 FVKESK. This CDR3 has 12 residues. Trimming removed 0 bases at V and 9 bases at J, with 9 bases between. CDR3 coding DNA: TGTGCCAGCAGCCAAGATAGGATTAGGCAGTACTTC. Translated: CASSQDRIRQYF. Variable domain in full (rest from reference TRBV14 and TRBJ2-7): EAGVTQFPSHSVIEKGQTVTLRCDPISGHDNLYWYRRVMGKEIKFLLHFVKESKQDESGMPNNRFLAERTGGTYSTLKVQPAELEDSGVYFCASSQDRIRQYFGPGTRLTVT.

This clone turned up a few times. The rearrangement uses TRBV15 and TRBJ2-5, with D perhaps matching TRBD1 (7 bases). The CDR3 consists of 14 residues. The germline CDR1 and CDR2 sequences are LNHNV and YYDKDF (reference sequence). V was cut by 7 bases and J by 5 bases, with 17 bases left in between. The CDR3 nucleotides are TGTGCCACCATCATGACAGGGAGGTGGGAGACCCAGTACTTC. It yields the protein CATIMTGRWETQYF.

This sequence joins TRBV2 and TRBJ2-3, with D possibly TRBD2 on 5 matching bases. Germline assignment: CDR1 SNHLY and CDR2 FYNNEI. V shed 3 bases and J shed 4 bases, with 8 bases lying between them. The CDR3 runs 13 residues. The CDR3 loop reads CASSEAGPDTQYF. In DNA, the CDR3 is TGTGCCAGCAGTGAGGCGGGTCCAGATACGCAGTATTTT.

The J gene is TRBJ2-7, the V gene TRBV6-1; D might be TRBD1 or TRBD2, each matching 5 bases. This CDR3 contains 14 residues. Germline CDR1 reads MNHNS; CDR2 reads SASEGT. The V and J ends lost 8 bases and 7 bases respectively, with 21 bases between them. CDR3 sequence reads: CASHLAGSQGEQYF. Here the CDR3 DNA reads TGTGCCAGCCACCTCGCGGGTTCCCAGGGAGAGCAGTACTTC.

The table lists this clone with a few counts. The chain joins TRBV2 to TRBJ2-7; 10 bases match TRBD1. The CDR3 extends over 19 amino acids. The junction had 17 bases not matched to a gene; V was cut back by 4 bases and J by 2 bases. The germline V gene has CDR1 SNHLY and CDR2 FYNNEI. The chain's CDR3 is CASSGVGTGDQGTPYEQYF. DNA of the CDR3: TGTGCCAGCAGTGGGGTGGGGACAGGGGACCAGGGGACCCCCTACGAGCAGTACTTC.

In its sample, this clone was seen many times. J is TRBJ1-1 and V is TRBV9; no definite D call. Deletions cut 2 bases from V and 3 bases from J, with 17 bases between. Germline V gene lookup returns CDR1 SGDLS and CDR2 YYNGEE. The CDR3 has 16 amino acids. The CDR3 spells CASSVEDSPRDTEAFF. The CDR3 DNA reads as TGTGCCAGCAGCGTCGAGGACTCCCCCCGGGACACTGAAGCTTTCTTT. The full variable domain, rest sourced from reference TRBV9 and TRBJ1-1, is DSGVTQTPKHLITATGQRVTLRCSPRSGDLSVYWYQQSLDQGLQFLIQYYNGEERAKGNILERFSAQQFPDLHSELNLSSLELGDSALYFCASSVEDSPRDTEAFFGQGTRLTVV.

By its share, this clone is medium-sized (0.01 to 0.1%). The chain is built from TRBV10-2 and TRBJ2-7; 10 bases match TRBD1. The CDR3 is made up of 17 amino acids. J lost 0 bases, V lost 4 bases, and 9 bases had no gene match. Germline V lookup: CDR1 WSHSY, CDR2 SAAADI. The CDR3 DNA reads TGCGCCAGCAGTGGCCCGGGACAGGGGCAAAGCTCCTACGAGCAGTACTTC. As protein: CASSGPGQGQSSYEQYF.

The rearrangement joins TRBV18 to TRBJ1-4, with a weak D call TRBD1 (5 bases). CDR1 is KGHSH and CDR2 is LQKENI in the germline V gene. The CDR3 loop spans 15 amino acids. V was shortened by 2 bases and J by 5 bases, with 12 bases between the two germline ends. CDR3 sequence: CASSPLGPPNEKLFF. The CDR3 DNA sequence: TGTGCCAGCTCACCATTGGGGCCTCCCAATGAAAAACTGTTTTTT.

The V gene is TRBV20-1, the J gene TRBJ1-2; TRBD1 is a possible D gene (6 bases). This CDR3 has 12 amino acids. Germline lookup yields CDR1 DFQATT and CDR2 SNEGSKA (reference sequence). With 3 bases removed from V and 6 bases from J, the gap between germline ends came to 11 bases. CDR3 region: CSASFGGHGYTF. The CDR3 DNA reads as TGCAGTGCTAGTTTCGGGGGGCATGGCTACACCTTC.

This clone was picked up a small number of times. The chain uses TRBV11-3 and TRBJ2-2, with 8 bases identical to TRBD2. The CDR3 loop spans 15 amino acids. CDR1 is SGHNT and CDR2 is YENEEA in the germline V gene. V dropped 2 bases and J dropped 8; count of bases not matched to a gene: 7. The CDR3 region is CASSLYGTSPGELFF. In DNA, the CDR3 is TGTGCCAGCAGCTTATATGGGACTAGTCCGGGGGAGCTGTTTTTT.

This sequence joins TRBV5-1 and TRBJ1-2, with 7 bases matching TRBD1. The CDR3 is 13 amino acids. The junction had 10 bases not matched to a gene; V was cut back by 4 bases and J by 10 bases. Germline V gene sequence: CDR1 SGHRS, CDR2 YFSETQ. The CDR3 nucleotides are TGCGCCAGCAGCGTTGTCACAGGGGACGTCTACACCTTC. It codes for CASSVVTGDVYTF.

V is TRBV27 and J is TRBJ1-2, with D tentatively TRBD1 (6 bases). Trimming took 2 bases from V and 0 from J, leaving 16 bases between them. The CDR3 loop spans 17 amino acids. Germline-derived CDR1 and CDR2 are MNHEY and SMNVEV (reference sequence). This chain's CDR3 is CASSLRISGVANYGYTF. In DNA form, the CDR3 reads TGTGCCAGCAGTTTACGAATTTCAGGGGTCGCTAACTATGGCTACACCTTC.

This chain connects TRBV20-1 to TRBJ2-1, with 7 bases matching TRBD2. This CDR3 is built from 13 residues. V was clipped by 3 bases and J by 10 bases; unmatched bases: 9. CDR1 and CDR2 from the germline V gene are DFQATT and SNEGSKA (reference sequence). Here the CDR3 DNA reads TGCAGTGCTAGGCCTAGCGGATGGGAAGAGCAGTTCTTC. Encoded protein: CSARPSGWEEQFF.

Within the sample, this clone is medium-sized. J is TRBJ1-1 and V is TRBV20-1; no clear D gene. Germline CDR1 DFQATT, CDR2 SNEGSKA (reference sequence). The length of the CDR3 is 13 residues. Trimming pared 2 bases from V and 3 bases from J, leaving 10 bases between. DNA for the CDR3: TGCAGTGCTAGATGGGCCCGGGACACTGAAGCTTTCTTT. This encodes CSARWARDTEAFF.

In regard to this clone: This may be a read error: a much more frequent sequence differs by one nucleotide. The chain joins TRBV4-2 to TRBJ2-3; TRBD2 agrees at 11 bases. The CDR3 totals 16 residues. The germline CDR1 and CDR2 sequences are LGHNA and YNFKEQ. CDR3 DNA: TGTGCCAACAGCCAAGGGACTAGCGGAAACACAGATACGCAGTATTTT. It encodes CANSQGTSGNTDTQYF.

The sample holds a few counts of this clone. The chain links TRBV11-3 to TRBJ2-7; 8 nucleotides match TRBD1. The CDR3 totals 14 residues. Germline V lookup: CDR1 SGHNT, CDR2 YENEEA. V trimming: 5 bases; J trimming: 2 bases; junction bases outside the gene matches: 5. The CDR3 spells CASSVRDRPYEQYF. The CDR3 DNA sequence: TGTGCCAGCAGCGTCCGGGACAGGCCCTACGAGCAGTACTTC. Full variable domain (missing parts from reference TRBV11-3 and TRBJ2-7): EAGVVQSPRYKIIEKKQPVAFWCNPISGHNTLYWYLQNLGQGPELLIRYENEEAVDDSQLPKDRFSAERLKGVDSTLKIQPAELGDSAVYLCASSVRDRPYEQYFGPGTRLTVT.

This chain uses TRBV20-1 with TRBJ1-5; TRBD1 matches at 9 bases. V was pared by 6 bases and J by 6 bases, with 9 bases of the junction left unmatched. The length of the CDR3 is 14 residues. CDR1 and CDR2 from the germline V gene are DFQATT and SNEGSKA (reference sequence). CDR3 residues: CSANRDREGQPQHF. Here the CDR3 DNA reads TGCAGTGCAAACCGGGACAGGGAAGGTCAGCCCCAGCATTTT.

For the CDR3, the DNA is TGTGCCAGCAAGACAGGGGTGGGTTACGAGCAGTACTTC. Its translation is CASKTGVGYEQYF. The chain recombines TRBV6-1 with TRBJ2-7; 8 bases match TRBD1. CDR1 is MNHNS, CDR2 SASEGT, per germline. This CDR3 spans 13 amino acids. V dropped 7 bases and J dropped 4; count of bases not matched to a gene: 6.

CDR3 protein: CASSFGQRGTDTQYF. The DNA of the CDR3 is TGTGCCAGCAGCTTCGGGCAAAGGGGCACAGATACGCAGTATTTT. This sequence joins TRBV11-3 and TRBJ2-3, with D uncertain. The germline V and J ends were trimmed by 3 bases and 1 base, with 11 bases remaining between them. CDR1 is SGHNT and CDR2 is YENEEA in the germline V gene. The CDR3 is made up of 15 amino acids.

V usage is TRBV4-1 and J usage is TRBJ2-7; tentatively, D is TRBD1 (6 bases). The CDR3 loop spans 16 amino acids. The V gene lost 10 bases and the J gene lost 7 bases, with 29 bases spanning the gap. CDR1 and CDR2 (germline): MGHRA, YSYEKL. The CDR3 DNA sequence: TGCGCCATCTGCCAAGAGCCCACAGGGACGGTCGGGGAGCAGTACTTC. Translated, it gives CAICQEPTGTVGEQYF.

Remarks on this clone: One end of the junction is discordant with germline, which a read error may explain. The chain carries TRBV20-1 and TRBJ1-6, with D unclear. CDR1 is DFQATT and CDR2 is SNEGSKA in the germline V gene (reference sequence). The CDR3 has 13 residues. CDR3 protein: CSARVESNSPLHF. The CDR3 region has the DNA TGCAGCGCTAGAGTTGAAAGTAATTCACCCCTCCACTTT.